A single T cell receptor (beta chain) is shown here with its context. The antigen remains undetermined. The data stem from a study of T-cell memory formation after mild COVID-19. The wider study: TCR clusters showed largely donor specificity. General study findings and limits: There was no confirmation that second-wave clones peaking on day 37 were SARS-CoV-2 specific.

Researchers used 5'RACE with constant-segment primers to make TCR alpha and TCR beta cDNA libraries that carry sample barcodes and UMIs. TCRdb re-called the 5' RACE reads through MiXCR, storing one row per CDR3 protein. There are around 300,000 distinct CDR3 sequences in the sample; 8% to 10% occur only once, and about 20% lies in the top ten. Trimming took 0 bases from V and 6 from J; bases not matched to a gene: 6. CDR1 and CDR2 (germline): MNHEY, SVGEGT. The CDR3 loop spans 16 amino acids. Input material: PBMCs or a T cell subset sorted from them (not recorded which). The chain combines TRBV6-2 or TRBV6-3 with TRBJ2-1, with TRBD1 matching over 9 bases. This sequence originates from a man between 18 and 35 years old who had mild COVID-19 (a few samples of this study predate the infection). Cell type and time point are not known. The CDR3 loop is CASSYSLTGGSNEQFF. The CDR3 DNA is TGTGCCAGCAGTTACTCTTTGACAGGGGGTAGCAATGAGCAGTTCTTC.